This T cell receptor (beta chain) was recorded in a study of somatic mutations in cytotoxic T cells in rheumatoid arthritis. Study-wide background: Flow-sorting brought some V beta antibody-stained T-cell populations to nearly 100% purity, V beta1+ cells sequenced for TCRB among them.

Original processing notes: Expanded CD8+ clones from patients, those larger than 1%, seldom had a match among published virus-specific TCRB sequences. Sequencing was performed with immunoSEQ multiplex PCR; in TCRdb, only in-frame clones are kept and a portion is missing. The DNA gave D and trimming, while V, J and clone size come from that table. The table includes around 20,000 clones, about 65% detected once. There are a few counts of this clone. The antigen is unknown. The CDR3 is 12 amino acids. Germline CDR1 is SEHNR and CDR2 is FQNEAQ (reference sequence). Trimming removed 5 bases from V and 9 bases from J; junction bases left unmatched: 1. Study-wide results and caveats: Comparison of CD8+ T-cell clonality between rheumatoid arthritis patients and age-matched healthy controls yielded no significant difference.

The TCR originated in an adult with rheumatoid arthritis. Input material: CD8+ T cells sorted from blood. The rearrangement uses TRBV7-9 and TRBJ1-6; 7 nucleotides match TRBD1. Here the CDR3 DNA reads TGTGCCAGCAGCCCAGGGGGTTCACCCCTCCACTTT. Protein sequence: CASSPGGSPLHF. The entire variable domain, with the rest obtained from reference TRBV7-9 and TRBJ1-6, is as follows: DTGVSQNPRHKITKRGQNVTFRCDPISEHNRLYWYRQTLGQGPEFLTYFQNEAQLEKSRLLSDRFSAERPKGSFSTLEIQRTEQGDSAMYLCASSPGGSPLHFGNGTRLTVT.